This TCR beta chain was obtained from a study of blood T cell repertoires in COVID-19. Profiled with immunoSEQ multiplex PCR; TCRdb holds only in-frame clones, not every one. The sample lists more than 120,000 clones, roughly 87% occurring once. With 4 bases removed from V and 4 bases from J, the gap between germline ends came to 13 bases. Germline CDR1 MNHEY, CDR2 SMNVEV (reference sequence). The CDR3 runs to 14 residues. This clonotype originated in a woman between 50 and 59 years old with acute or convalescent COVID-19. The material sequenced was peripheral blood. The chain combines TRBV27 with TRBJ1-2; weak D call: TRBD1 (6 bases). CDR3 residues: CASSSDRTLYGYTF. The CDR3 DNA is TGTGCCAGCAGTTCTGACAGGACACTCTATGGCTACACCTTC.